This T cell receptor (beta chain) was sequenced during a study of shared clonotypes between healthy human individuals. The assay was carried out at the deep level. Profiled with immunoSEQ multiplex PCR; TCRdb holds only in-frame clones, not every one. This repertoire shows 1,400,000 or so clones, approximately 98.5% found once; its top ten account for 0.36%. Germline CDR1 and CDR2: KGHSH and LQKENI. V was clipped by 1 base and J by 3 bases; unmatched bases: 4. The CDR3 consists of 15 residues. Sequencing used naive CD4+ T cells sorted from blood. Subset defined: CD45RA+ positively selected. The V gene is TRBV18, the J gene TRBJ2-7; 9 bases are a match to TRBD2. This sequence originates from a young man in good health. The CDR3 DNA reads as TGTGCCAGCTCACCACTAGCGGGAGAAGGCTACGAGCAGTACTTC. Amino acids: CASSPLAGEGYEQYF.